The 5 T cell receptor beta chains presented below share a single source sample, sequenced in a study of T-cell reconstitution after alpha-beta-depleted transplantation in children. A library of TCRbeta sequences, prepared with unique molecular identifiers, was generated. TCRdb reanalysed the PCR reads using MiXCR and keeps one entry per CDR3 protein. The repertoire consists of some 640,000 distinct CDR3 sequences, with approximately 15% occurring once and the leading ten covering over 0.95%. Sequences were derived from PBMCs from the stem cell graft donor, sampled from the stem cell graft. These receptors all come from a human donor who donated a stem cell graft to a child with acute myeloid leukemia.

There are many counts of this clonotype. This chain connects TRBV6-1 to TRBJ2-5, with D possibly being TRBD2 (6 bases). CDR1 MNHNS and CDR2 SASEGT come from the germline V gene. V was trimmed by 4 bases and J by 10 bases, leaving 10 bases between them. The CDR3 runs to 11 residues. CDR3 nucleotides: TGTGCCAGCAGTGGGACGCGGGACCAGTACTTC. Residues: CASSGTRDQYF.

This chain connects TRBV7-8 to TRBJ2-7; 7 bases are shared with TRBD2. The CDR3 runs to 15 residues. J was trimmed by 6 bases and V by 5 bases; bases with no gene match: 13. CDR1 is SGHVS, CDR2 FQNEAQ, per germline. The CDR3 protein is CASSQGGVNLGEQYF. The DNA for the CDR3 is TGTGCCAGCAGCCAGGGAGGGGTTAATTTGGGCGAGCAGTACTTC.

Ten or more counts support this clonotype. The gene calls are TRBV6-1 and TRBJ1-1; D uncertain. Per germline, CDR1 MNHNS and CDR2 SASEGT. The CDR3 is made up of 13 amino acids. V was clipped by 6 bases and J by 0 bases, with 8 bases between them. CDR3 bases: TGTGCCAGCAGGCGCTCGATGAACACTGAAGCTTTCTTT. This gives the protein CASRRSMNTEAFF.

This clonotype was seen only a few times. In nucleotides, the CDR3 is TGCGCCAGCAGCCAAAGAATCGACCAGGGGCTACACTCTGGAAACACCATATATTTT. It encodes CASSQRIDQGLHSGNTIYF. The chain has TRBV4-3 and TRBJ1-3, with D maybe TRBD1 (6 bases). This CDR3 comprises 19 residues. V was pared by 2 bases and J by 0 bases, with 20 bases between. Germline-derived CDR1 and CDR2 are LGHNA and YSLEER.

This clonotype was counted many times. CDR3 sequence: CAISESLVHSSGNTIYF. CDR3 sequence (DNA): TGTGCCATCAGTGAGTCGCTGGTACATTCCTCTGGAAACACCATATATTTT. The chain recombines TRBV10-3 with TRBJ1-3; no reliable D call. The length of the CDR3 is 17 residues. CDR1 and CDR2 (germline): ENHRY, SYGVKD. Trimming shortened V by 0 bases and J by 0 bases, and 12 bases separated the two germline ends.